This is a list of T cell receptor beta chains from one sample in a study of cytomegalovirus exposure and HLA in healthy donors. Using immunoSEQ multiplex PCR, the repertoire was profiled, and TCRdb retains in-frame clones only, with some absent. The data show 150,000 to 200,000 clones, with roughly 85% seen just once and 2% to 3% held by the top ten. Source material: PBMCs. These receptors all stem from a man younger than 45 in good health and CMV-seropositive. Both conserved end residues are part of each CDR3. A D gene is named only where the DNA matches it firmly. Where a row states a size, it is once, few, many or the class of an expanded clone; other rows omit it.

D,J,size,V,DNA,CDR3
NA,TRBJ1-1,few,TRBV6-1,TGTGCCAGCCTAGGGGGGGCGCACCCTGAAGCTTTCTTT,CASLGGAHPEAFF
NA,TRBJ2-1,NA,TRBV29-1,TGCAGCGTTGAAGATCAACTAGCCGTCGGGGAGCAGTTCTTC,CSVEDQLAVGEQFF
TRBD2,TRBJ2-3,NA,TRBV4-3,TGCGCCAGTTCCCTTGGGACTAGCGGGATGGACACAGATACGCAGTATTTT,CASSLGTSGMDTDTQYF
TRBD2,TRBJ2-3,NA,TRBV7-2,TGTGCCAGCAGTCGGGGGGGGATCACAGATACGCAGTATTTT,CASSRGGITDTQYF
TRBD1,TRBJ1-2,NA,TRBV7-3,TGTGCCAGCAGTCTCCAGGGGGCGTTTGGCTACACCTTC,CASSLQGAFGYTF
NA,TRBJ2-5,NA,TRBV7-9,TGTGCCAGCAGCTTAGCGGGGGCGAGGGAGACCCAGTACTTC,CASSLAGARETQYF
TRBD2,TRBJ2-2,NA,TRBV4-3,TGCGCCAGCAGCCAAGACTCCCAGCGGGGCGGGGAGCTGTTTTTT,CASSQDSQRGGELFF
TRBD2,TRBJ2-7,NA,TRBV13,TGTGCCAGCAGCTTAGTTGGTCCTAGCGGGACTGGAGAGCAGTACTTC,CASSLVGPSGTGEQYF
NA,TRBJ1-2,NA,TRBV6-5,TGTGCCAGCAGACACCGTAACTATGGCTACACCTTC,CASRHRNYGYTF
NA,TRBJ2-2,NA,TRBV11-1,TGTGCCAGCAGCTCCCCGGTCGAGAACACCGGGGAGCTGTTTTTT,CASSSPVENTGELFF
NA,TRBJ1-1,NA,TRBV7-9,TGTGCCAGCAGCTTGAGGACAATCGGCACTGAAGCTTTCTTT,CASSLRTIGTEAFF
NA,TRBJ2-2,once,TRBV7-9,TGTGCCAGCAGCTTAGGAGCACTAGTCGTGGCCGGGGAGCTGTTTTTT,CASSLGALVVAGELFF
TRBD2,TRBJ2-5,once,TRBV19,TGTGCCAGTTCCAATTTAGCGGGCCGCCGAGAGACCCAGTACTTC,CASSNLAGRRETQYF
NA,TRBJ2-7,NA,TRBV7-9,TGTTCCAGCAGCCTCATGAGCTACGAGCAGTACTTC,CSSSLMSYEQYF
NA,TRBJ2-1,NA,TRBV7-9,TGTGCCGGGGATTGGTCTTGGGGAATAGCGAACATCCGCAATGAGCAGTTCTTC,CAGDWSWGIANIRNEQFF
TRBD1,TRBJ2-6,NA,TRBV7-3,TGTGCCAGCAGCTTATACCCCCAGGGACAGGGGAAATCTGGGGCCAACGTCCTGACTTTC,CASSLYPQGQGKSGANVLTF
TRBD1,TRBJ2-7,NA,TRBV12-5,TGTGCTAGTGGCCAAGGGACAGGGCTCTCCGAGCAGTACTTC,CASGQGTGLSEQYF
TRBD2,TRBJ2-5,once,TRBV11-3,TGTGCCAGCAGCTCCGGACTAGCGGGAGGTACCCAAGAGACCCAGTACTTC,CASSSGLAGGTQETQYF
NA,TRBJ2-5,once,TRBV18,TGTGCCAGCTCGCCAGGTAGCGGCCAAGAGACCCAGTACTTC,CASSPGSGQETQYF
TRBD2,TRBJ2-1,NA,TRBV30,TGTGCCTGGAGCCGGGGGGGCGGGAGGTCGGGAAATGAGCAGTTCTTC,CAWSRGGGRSGNEQFF
TRBD2,TRBJ2-1,once,TRBV13,TGTGCCAGCAGCTTACCTAGCGGGAGTGTCAATGAGCAGTTCTTC,CASSLPSGSVNEQFF
TRBD2,TRBJ2-1,NA,TRBV7-2,TGTGCCAGCAGCCCAAGGCTAGCGGGAGGGAATGAGCAGTTCTTC,CASSPRLAGGNEQFF
NA,TRBJ2-3,NA,TRBV21-1,TGTGCCAGCAGCCGGAGGACTAGCGGGAGGACAGCAGATACGCAGTATTTT,CASSRRTSGRTADTQYF
NA,TRBJ2-3,once,TRBV9,TGTGCCACCTCCGGGGATACGCAGTATTTT,CATSGDTQYF
NA,TRBJ2-1,NA,TRBV2,TGTGCCAGCAGTGAAAACTCCATCGATGAGCAGTTCTTC,CASSENSIDEQFF
NA,TRBJ2-3,few,TRBV7-2,TGTGCCAGCAGCTCCTCTATTACAGATACGCAGTATTTT,CASSSSITDTQYF
TRBD1,TRBJ2-1,NA,TRBV14,TGTGCCAGCAACGACGGACAGGGCTCCTACAATGAGCAGTTCTTC,CASNDGQGSYNEQFF
NA,TRBJ2-5,NA,TRBV19,TGTGCCAGTAGTAGGGGGGGGCCCGTGGAGACCCAGTACTTC,CASSRGGPVETQYF
NA,TRBJ1-1,NA,TRBV30,TGTGCCTGGGGGAGGGTGCTCATGAACACTGAAGCTTTCTTT,CAWGRVLMNTEAFF
NA,TRBJ2-5,NA,TRBV14,TGTGCCAGCAGCCTTAAAACGACAGGTCTTGAGACCCAGTACTTC,CASSLKTTGLETQYF
NA,TRBJ1-5,NA,TRBV28,TGTGCCAGCAGTGGCCCCTCGGGTGGGCCCCAGCATTTT,CASSGPSGGPQHF
NA,TRBJ1-5,few,TRBV7-3,TGTGCCAGCAGCTTAACGGCGGGGCAGCCCCAGCATTTT,CASSLTAGQPQHF
NA,TRBJ2-3,NA,TRBV7-9,TGTGCCAGCAGCTTAGCTTATGGGGGACTTTCCACAGATACGCAGTATTTT,CASSLAYGGLSTDTQYF
NA,TRBJ2-4,NA,TRBV5-1,TGCGCCAGCAGCTCAGGTTTAGCCAAAAACATTCAGTACTTC,CASSSGLAKNIQYF
TRBD1,TRBJ1-4,NA,TRBV7-9,TGTGCCAGCAGCTTATATGGGCCACAGGGGGCGACAAATGAAAAACTGTTTTTT,CASSLYGPQGATNEKLFF
NA,TRBJ2-2,NA,TRBV28,TGTGCCAGCAGTCCACAGTTGTTCGCGAACACCGGGGAGCTGTTTTTT,CASSPQLFANTGELFF
TRBD2,TRBJ2-7,NA,TRBV7-6,TGTGCCAGCAGCCTGGGACTAGCGGGAGGTGTTCCCAACGAGCAGTACTTC,CASSLGLAGGVPNEQYF
NA,TRBJ1-2,NA,TRBV7-2,TGTGCCAGCAGACTGGACAGTAGCTATGGCTACACCTTC,CASRLDSSYGYTF
NA,TRBJ2-6,NA,TRBV7-9,TGTGCCAGCAGACTCTTGTCCAACGTCCTGACTTTC,CASRLLSNVLTF
TRBD1,TRBJ1-1,NA,TRBV7-8,TGTGCCAGCAGCTTAGTAGGGGGCGCGGGTAACACTGAAGCTTTCTTT,CASSLVGGAGNTEAFF
NA,TRBJ1-2,NA,TRBV5-1,TGCGCCAGCAGCTGGGGAGGCTCAACTAACTATGGCTACACCTTC,CASSWGGSTNYGYTF
TRBD2,TRBJ2-1,NA,TRBV13,TGTGCCAGCAGCTTCCGGGACTATACCGATGAGCAGTTCTTC,CASSFRDYTDEQFF
NA,TRBJ2-2,NA,TRBV5-6,TGTGCCAGCAGCTTGTACGGGAGCGGAAACACCGGGGAGCTGTTTTTT,CASSLYGSGNTGELFF
NA,TRBJ2-3,NA,TRBV4-2,TGTGCCAGCAGCCAAGATGCGGGACGGAGCACAGATACGCAGTATTTT,CASSQDAGRSTDTQYF
NA,TRBJ2-3,NA,TRBV27,TGTGCCAGCAGTTTAGGGCCACACACAGATACGCAGTATTTT,CASSLGPHTDTQYF
NA,TRBJ2-1,once,TRBV18,TGTGCCAGCTCACCAACCAGCCAGGGCTGGTCCTCCAATGAGCAGTTCTTC,CASSPTSQGWSSNEQFF
TRBD1,TRBJ1-2,NA,TRBV27,TGTGCCAGCAGTCGCTTTGCGCCCAGGCTAATTGGCCAGGGGGCTTATGGCTACACCTTC,CASSRFAPRLIGQGAYGYTF
NA,TRBJ2-7,once,TRBV4-2,TGTGCCAGCAGCCAAGCCCCGGGGTCCTACGAGCAGTACTTC,CASSQAPGSYEQYF
TRBD2,TRBJ2-2,NA,TRBV28,TGTGCCAGCAGTCAACCACCCATGGGACTAGCCACCGGGGAGCTGTTTTTT,CASSQPPMGLATGELFF
NA,TRBJ2-3,NA,TRBV4-1,TGCGCCAGCAGCCAACTCCTAGCAGATACGCAGTATTTT,CASSQLLADTQYF
NA,TRBJ1-1,NA,TRBV5-4,TGTGCCAGCAGCCCAACCCAGGGGAACACTGAAGCTTTCTTT,CASSPTQGNTEAFF
NA,TRBJ1-1,NA,TRBV7-9,TGTGCCAGCAGCTGGCTGGACAGTGCGAACACTGAAGCTTTCTTT,CASSWLDSANTEAFF
TRBD1,TRBJ2-2,NA,TRBV19,TGTGCCAGTATAGGGACAGCGAACACCGGGGAGCTGTTTTTT,CASIGTANTGELFF
TRBD1,TRBJ1-5,NA,TRBV7-8,TGTGCCAGCAGCCCGGGGGACAGGGTCCGTCAGCCCCAGCATTTT,CASSPGDRVRQPQHF
NA,TRBJ2-6,once,TRBV9,TGTGCCAGCAGCGTATCTAACCCAGGGGCTGCTGGGGCCAACGTCCTGACTTTC,CASSVSNPGAAGANVLTF
NA,TRBJ1-1,NA,TRBV5-1,TGCGCCAGCAGCTTCCGGGACGGGGGTTCAAACACTGAAGCTTTCTTT,CASSFRDGGSNTEAFF
NA,TRBJ2-7,NA,TRBV19,TGTGCCAGTAGTGGATCGGGGTACTCCTACGAGCAGTACTTC,CASSGSGYSYEQYF